These 25 T cell receptor beta chains came from one sample sequenced in a study of T cell repertoires in cytomegalovirus infection. These TCRs are of unknown antigen specificity. TCRdb re-derived calls from the reads in MiXCR, one entry per CDR3 protein. The table includes 650,000 to 900,000 distinct CDR3 sequences, 25% to 35% detected once. Sequenced here: cultured CD8+ T cells from PBMCs, sampled from culture after CMV antigen stimulation. Every receptor here comes from a human donor in good health (CMV status not recorded). Some clones in this sample may be carry-over from other donors' samples.

This clonotype has a count of ten or more. The DNA for the CDR3 is TGTGCCAGCAGCTCCAAACTAAGGTTCCGGTCTAATGAAAAACTGTTTTTT. Its translation is CASSSKLRFRSNEKLFF. The chain employs TRBV7-2 and TRBJ1-4, with unresolved D. With 4 bases removed from V and 3 bases from J, the gap between germline ends came to 18 bases. Germline V gene sequence: CDR1 SGHTA, CDR2 FQGNSA. The CDR3 sequence is 17 residues long.

At least ten counts were recorded for this clonotype. V is TRBV10-3 and J is TRBJ2-7, with 11 positions matching TRBD1. Germline values: CDR1 ENHRY, CDR2 SYGVKD. The junction had 5 bases not matched to a gene; V was cut back by 2 bases and J by 2 bases. The CDR3 loop spans 16 amino acids. The CDR3 protein is CAISEEGQGVAYEQYF. CDR3 bases: TGTGCCATCAGTGAGGAGGGACAGGGGGTAGCCTACGAGCAGTACTTC.

This clonotype was counted only a few times. The chain has TRBV24-1 and TRBJ2-3, with D possibly TRBD1 on 6 matching bases. The germline gives CDR1 KGHDR, CDR2 SFDVKD. Trimming took 4 bases from V and 0 from J, leaving 13 bases between them. This CDR3 is 16 amino acids long. CDR3 sequence: CATSDPRQVSTDTQYF. The CDR3, as DNA: TGTGCCACCAGTGACCCCCGACAGGTTAGCACAGATACGCAGTATTTT.

The chain links TRBV3-1 to TRBJ2-5; no reliable D call. Germline assignment: CDR1 LGHDT and CDR2 YNNKEL (reference sequence). V lost 6 bases to trimming and J lost 5 bases, with 13 bases between them. The CDR3 length is 13 residues. In nucleotides, the CDR3 is TGTGCCAGCAGTGACGTGAGTAGGGAGACCCAGTACTTC. Its protein is CASSDVSRETQYF.

In this sample, this clonotype turned up a few times. One end of the junction does not line up with germline, which may come from a read error. The chain carries TRBV7-7 and TRBJ2-5; D unresolved. The germline V gene encodes CDR1 SSHAT and CDR2 FNYEAQ (reference sequence). The CDR3 contains 13 residues. This CDR3 is CASSRDLQETQYF. CDR3 in DNA: TGTGCTAGCAGCCGTGATCTTCAAGAGACCCAGTACTTC.

This clonotype was seen more than once but under ten times. The J gene is TRBJ2-7, the V gene TRBV6-2 or TRBV6-3; 10 bases map to TRBD1. V lost 5 bases to trimming and J lost 7 bases; unmatched junction nucleotides: 8. Per germline, CDR1 MNHEY and CDR2 SVGEGT. This CDR3 spans 14 amino acids. This chain's CDR3 is CASSTLRDRGEQYV. The DNA for the CDR3 is TGTGCCAGCAGTACGCTCCGGGACAGGGGAGAGCAGTACGTC.

This clonotype has only a few counts. The CDR3 DNA reads TGTGCCAGCAGTTTAGATCGGAGCAGAGGAGCTTTCTTT. This encodes CASSLDRSRGAFF. This chain connects TRBV12-3 or TRBV12-4 to TRBJ1-1; D is unresolved. This CDR3 is built from 13 residues. Between the trimmed V and J ends, which lost 1 base and 10 bases, there was a span of 13 bases.

This clonotype has at least ten counts. The chain links TRBV6-1 to TRBJ1-1; the D is unclear. Germline V gives CDR1 MNHNS, CDR2 SASEGT. Trimming took off 5 bases at V and 5 bases at J, with 18 bases between the two ends. The CDR3 contains 15 residues. The CDR3 DNA reads TGTGCCAGCAGTCCTCCGTGGGCCTCAGAAACTGAAGCTTTCTTT. It translates to CASSPPWASETEAFF.

This chain uses TRBV7-9 with TRBJ2-3, with D possibly TRBD1 on 6 matching bases. Trimming removed 5 bases at V and 5 bases at J, with 23 bases between. The CDR3 totals 17 residues. Germline CDR1 and CDR2: SEHNR and FQNEAQ (reference sequence). The chain's CDR3 is CASSGSTPGQAVDTQYF. The CDR3 DNA follows: TGTGCCAGCAGCGGAAGTACTCCGGGACAAGCAGTAGATACGCAGTATTTT.

This clonotype was counted ten times or more. The chain carries TRBV7-6 and TRBJ1-4; D gene ambiguous. Germline lookup yields CDR1 SGHVS and CDR2 FNYEAQ. Trimming shortened V by 5 bases and J by 4 bases, and 11 bases separated the two germline ends. The CDR3 is 14 amino acids. CDR3 bases: TGTGCCAGCAGCCCGGAGACGGATAATGAAAAACTGTTTTTT. The encoded protein is CASSPETDNEKLFF.

This clonotype has just a few counts. The chain combines TRBV2 with TRBJ2-3, with D possibly being TRBD2 (6 bases). Germline V gene lookup returns CDR1 SNHLY and CDR2 FYNNEI. This CDR3 has 13 amino acids. V lost 11 bases, J lost 2 bases, and 14 bases lay in between. CDR3 in DNA: TGTGCCGTTCCGGGAGCTTACACAGATACGCAGTATTTT. It codes for CAVPGAYTDTQYF.

The chain is built from TRBV4-3 and TRBJ2-1, with D possibly being TRBD2 (7 bases). V was cut by 0 bases and J by 7 bases, with 19 bases left in between. CDR3 size: 17 residues. CDR1 is LGHNA and CDR2 is YSLEER in the germline V gene. This CDR3 reads CASSQDPLGGGANEQFF. The CDR3 DNA reads TGCGCCAGCAGCCAAGATCCCTTAGGGGGGGGAGCGAATGAGCAGTTCTTC.

The CDR3: CAGRTNPGLDEQYV. The CDR3 DNA reads TGTGCCGGCAGAACGAACCCAGGGTTGGACGAGCAGTACGTC. The J gene is TRBJ2-7, the V gene TRBV6-2 or TRBV6-3; possibly TRBD1 for D (5 bases). This CDR3 is built from 14 residues. Germline loops: CDR1 MNHEY, CDR2 SVGEGT.

This rearrangement joins TRBV14 to TRBJ2-2; D remains unclear. The V gene lost 0 bases and the J gene lost 6 bases, with 11 bases spanning the gap. There are 15 residues in the CDR3. From germline, CDR1 is SGHDN and CDR2 FVKESK. CDR3 residues: CASSQETSNSGELFF. CDR3 bases: TGTGCCAGCAGCCAAGAAACGTCCAACTCCGGGGAGCTGTTTTTT.

This clonotype has at least ten counts. DNA for the CDR3: TGTGCCAGCACCGCCCCCGACAGGGGCCCTACGAACACCGGGGAGCTGTTTTTT. It codes for CASTAPDRGPTNTGELFF. The chain has TRBV12-3 or TRBV12-4 and TRBJ2-2; 8 bases match TRBD1. This CDR3 is 18 amino acids long. V trimming: 7 bases; J trimming: 0 bases; junction bases outside the gene matches: 13.

The CDR3 here is CASSGRDRSYGYTF. The CDR3 bases are TGTGCCAGCAGCGGAAGGGACAGGAGCTATGGCTACACCTTC. The chain recombines TRBV7-8 with TRBJ1-2; TRBD1 aligns across 8 bases. Looked up from germline, CDR1 is SGHVS and CDR2 is FQNEAQ. The CDR3 is made up of 14 amino acids. With V trimmed by 5 bases and J by 4 bases, 6 bases remained unmatched.

A few counts support this clonotype. The rearrangement joins TRBV14 to TRBJ2-2, with D tentatively TRBD2 (5 bases). V lost 0 bases to trimming and J lost 5 bases, with 7 bases between them. The CDR3 has 14 amino acids. Germline lookup yields CDR1 SGHDN and CDR2 FVKESK. The CDR3 DNA sequence: TGTGCCAGCAGCCAAGATTGGAGGACCGGGGAGCTGTTTTTT. Translating it yields CASSQDWRTGELFF.

The gene calls are TRBV5-5 and TRBJ2-7; perhaps TRBD1 as D (6 bases). The CDR3 runs to 15 residues. Germline assignment: CDR1 SGHKS and CDR2 YYEKEE (reference sequence). V was clipped by 1 base and J by 0 bases, with 11 bases between them. The DNA for the CDR3 is TGTGCCAGCAGCTTGAGGGGGACAAGCTCCTACGAGCAGTACGTC. This codes for CASSLRGTSSYEQYV.

This clonotype has only a few counts. The V and J genes are TRBV20-1 and TRBJ2-5; the match to TRBD2 covers 11 bases. CDR1 is DFQATT, CDR2 SNEGSKA, per germline (reference sequence). The junction had 13 bases not matched to a gene; V was cut back by 6 bases and J by 4 bases. CDR3 length: 16 amino acids. In DNA form, the CDR3 reads TGCAGTGCCTCCGGACTAGCGGGTATCACCGGAGAGACCCAGTACTTC. This gives the protein CSASGLAGITGETQYF.

The table lists this clonotype with a few counts. The V call is TRBV4-1, the J call TRBJ1-5; D not resolved. The germline V gene encodes CDR1 MGHRA and CDR2 YSYEKL. The CDR3 is made up of 13 amino acids. Between the trimmed V and J ends, which lost 3 bases and 7 bases, there was a span of 10 bases. This chain's CDR3 is CASSQTTAQPQHF. CDR3 in DNA: TGCGCCAGCAGCCAGACAACCGCGCAGCCCCAGCATTTT.

This clonotype was picked up many times. This CDR3 is CASSLAFPGARAGELFF. CDR3 nucleotides: TGTGCCAGCAGCTTAGCGTTCCCCGGGGCCCGAGCCGGGGAGCTGTTTTTT. The chain carries TRBV7-6 and TRBJ2-2; TRBD1 or TRBD2 may be the D gene (5 bases each). The V gene's germline CDR1 is SGHVS and CDR2 FNYEAQ. The CDR3 runs 17 residues. The ends were cut back, 0 bases at V and 6 bases at J, with 17 bases in the middle.

The chain uses TRBV27 and TRBJ1-2, with TRBD1 identical over 7 bases. CDR3 length: 17 residues. CDR1 is MNHEY, CDR2 SMNVEV, per germline (reference sequence). After removal of 3 bases from V and 3 bases from J, the junction contained 13 bases not matched to a gene. The CDR3 is CASSLGLTGAGYYGYTF. The CDR3 DNA reads as TGTGCCAGCAGTTTGGGGCTTACAGGGGCCGGTTACTATGGCTACACCTTC.

The chain links TRBV9 to TRBJ1-6, with 8 bases matching TRBD1. The ends lost 3 bases at V and 5 bases at J; junction bases unmatched: 4. This CDR3 comprises 15 residues. Germline V gives CDR1 SGDLS, CDR2 YYNGEE. Here the CDR3 DNA reads TGTGCCAGCAGCGGACAGGGGATCGATAATTCACCCCTCCACTTT. Translating it yields CASSGQGIDNSPLHF.

This clonotype came up a few times. The rearrangement uses TRBV20-1 and TRBJ1-2, with D perhaps matching TRBD1 (5 bases). The CDR3 loop spans 12 amino acids. CDR1 is DFQATT and CDR2 is SNEGSKA in the germline V gene (reference sequence). Deletions cut 0 bases from V and 10 bases from J, with 12 bases between. The CDR3 nucleotides read TGCAGTGCTAGAGATGGTGGGGACCACTACACCTTC. It is translated as CSARDGGDHYTF.

The chain uses TRBV7-3 and TRBJ1-6, with 8 bases lining up with TRBD1. From germline, CDR1 is SGHTA and CDR2 FQGTGA. V lost 1 base to trimming and J lost 6 bases; unmatched junction nucleotides: 5. This CDR3 spans 16 amino acids. CDR3: CASSLMGQGANSPLHF. The CDR3, as DNA: TGTGCCAGCAGCTTAATGGGCCAGGGGGCTAATTCACCCCTCCACTTT.